This T cell receptor (beta chain) is from a study of regulatory T cells in long-lasting Graves disease. This CDR3 region has 14 residues. V gave up 0 bases and J gave up 4 bases, with 8 bases separating them. Germline CDR1 reads SGHRS; CDR2 reads YFSETQ. As for time point: newly diagnosed GD, antithyroid drugs for less than 3 months. PBMCs provided the RNA from which the TCR library was made. HTBI primers from iRepertoire and Arm-PCR of CDR3 regions yielded the TCR beta libraries. TCRdb passed the multiplex PCR reads through MiXCR, listing each CDR3 protein once. The data hold approximately 440,000 distinct CDR3 sequences, with about 17% observed a single time. This clonotype occurred a few times. These same data were also listed under a study on T cells in Graves' hyperthyroidism and ophthalmopathy.

This specimen consisted of peripheral blood mononuclear cells (PBMCs), obtained at new diagnosis, from a patient treated with antithyroid drugs. The clonotype was recovered from a man aged 35-49 years with Graves disease. The chain is built from TRBV5-1 and TRBJ2-1; no clear D. CDR3 sequence (DNA): TGCGCCAGCAGCTTGGGAGCTCCATACAATGAGCAGTTCTTC. Amino acids: CASSLGAPYNEQFF.